The 20 T cell receptor beta chains below come from one sample, sequenced in a study of human T cells and chemical hapten exposure. Indicated time point: patch test 3, about 24 weeks after DPC sensitization. Treatment specified: therapeutic diphenylcyclopropenone sensitization with weekly scalp DPC. Each CDR3 protein gets one entry after TCRdb re-called the RACE reads with MiXCR. Of 100,000 or so distinct CDR3 sequences listed, less than 45% are singletons. The input for sequencing was whole blood, taken in connection with sensitization to the hapten diphenylcyclopropenone (DPC). The source of these receptors is a man aged 35-49 years with alopecia areata. Some clones in this sample may be carry-over from other donors' samples.

The J gene is TRBJ2-4, the V gene TRBV10-3; D might be TRBD2 (6 bases). This CDR3 contains 12 residues. The ends were cut back, 10 bases at V and 5 bases at J, with 12 bases in the middle. Germline V gene lookup returns CDR1 ENHRY and CDR2 SYGVKD. The CDR3 DNA reads TGTGCCACCTCGACTAGAGAAAACATTCAGTACTTC. This encodes CATSTRENIQYF.

Only a few counts were recorded for this clonotype. The chain has TRBV27 and TRBJ1-6; 9 bases are shared with TRBD1. V lost 7 bases and J lost 6; bases outside the gene matches: 10. Germline values: CDR1 MNHEY, CDR2 SMNVEV (reference sequence). The CDR3 is 16 amino acids. CDR3 residues: CASTAQGALSNSPLHF. CDR3 DNA sequence: TGTGCCAGCACCGCACAGGGGGCGCTTAGTAATTCACCCCTCCACTTT.

The CDR3 DNA follows: TGTGCCAGCAGTCCCCGGGACTCCTCCTACGAGCAGTACGTC. Protein: CASSPRDSSYEQYV. The chain recombines TRBV6-6 with TRBJ2-7; weak D call: TRBD2 (6 bases). CDR1 is MNHNY, CDR2 SVGAGI, per germline (reference sequence). V was trimmed by 5 bases and J by 0 bases, leaving 11 bases between them. This CDR3 region has 14 residues.

DNA of the CDR3: TGCAGCGTTGATGGGCAGGCCCCCTACGAGCAGTACTTC. This gives the protein CSVDGQAPYEQYF. The chain is built from TRBV29-1 and TRBJ2-7; no clear D gene. The CDR3 is 13 amino acids. The germline V gene encodes CDR1 SQVTM and CDR2 ANQGSEA. Trimming stripped 3 bases from V and 2 bases from J, with 11 bases between.

J is TRBJ2-1 and V is TRBV7-9, with 7 bases that match TRBD1. Per germline, CDR1 SEHNR and CDR2 FQNEAQ (reference sequence). The junction had 11 bases not matched to a gene; V was cut back by 5 bases and J by 4 bases. The CDR3 sequence is 16 residues long. In DNA form, the CDR3 reads TGTGCCAGCAGCACACGAGTCCCGGGACAGTACAATGAGCAGTTCTTC. Its translation: CASSTRVPGQYNEQFF. Using reference TRBV7-9 and TRBJ2-1 for the parts outside the CDR3, the full variable domain is DTGVSQNPRHKITKRGQNVTFRCDPISEHNRLYWYRQTLGQGPEFLTYFQNEAQLEKSRLLSDRFSAERPKGSFSTLEIQRTEQGDSAMYLCASSTRVPGQYNEQFFGPGTRLTVL.

The DNA of the CDR3 is TGTGCCAGCAGCTTATACCCACTTTCGAATCAGGGCTTGAACACTGAAGCTTTCTTT. Protein sequence: CASSLYPLSNQGLNTEAFF. This chain links TRBV7-6 with TRBJ1-1; tentative D call: TRBD1 (5 bases). This CDR3 has 19 residues. Per the germline V gene, CDR1 is SGHVS and CDR2 is FNYEAQ. Trimming stripped 2 bases from V and 0 bases from J, with 22 bases between. Combining the CDR3 with reference TRBV7-6 and TRBJ1-1 gives the whole variable domain GAGVSQSPRYKVTKRGQDVALRCDPISGHVSLYWYRQALGQGPEFLTYFNYEAQQDKSGLPNDRFSAERPEGSISTLTIQRTEQRDSAMYRCASSLYPLSNQGLNTEAFFGQGTRLTVV.

This chain connects TRBV12-3 or TRBV12-4 to TRBJ2-1; D is ambiguous. The CDR3 runs to 12 residues. V lost 7 bases and J 8 bases, leaving 12 bases between the germline ends. Here the CDR3 reads CASTLVPDEQFF. DNA of the CDR3: TGTGCCAGCACCCTCGTCCCGGATGAGCAGTTCTTC.

This clonotype showed up just a few times. V is TRBV5-6 and J is TRBJ2-1; no clear D gene. CDR3 length: 13 residues. The germline V gene encodes CDR1 SGHDT and CDR2 YYEEEE. V lost 4 bases, J lost 6 bases, and 11 bases lay in between. CDR3 coding DNA: TGTGCCAGCAGCCCGACTCAACGCAATGAGCAGTTCTTC. Encoded protein: CASSPTQRNEQFF.

This clonotype was counted a few times. Written as DNA, the CDR3 is TGTGCCAGCAGCTTAGCAGGCGGGAGTATGGCAGATACGCAGTATTTT. Amino acid sequence: CASSLAGGSMADTQYF. The chain has TRBV7-2 and TRBJ2-3; 7 nucleotides line up with TRBD2. The CDR3 totals 16 residues. Germline V gives CDR1 SGHTA, CDR2 FQGNSA. After removal of 0 bases from V and 4 bases from J, the junction contained 7 bases not matched to a gene.

In its sample, this clonotype was seen a few times. The rearrangement uses TRBV9 and TRBJ2-3; no firm D call. The CDR3 has 14 amino acids. From germline, CDR1 is SGDLS and CDR2 YYNGEE. Deletions cut 0 bases from V and 2 bases from J, with 7 bases between. The CDR3 nucleotides are TGTGCCAGCAGCGTAGGGGTCAACACAGATACGCAGTATTTT. Protein product: CASSVGVNTDTQYF.

This clonotype turned up a few times. This chain uses TRBV10-3 with TRBJ2-3; D may be TRBD1 (6 bases). The CDR3 is 17 amino acids. Germline CDR1 is ENHRY and CDR2 is SYGVKD. V lost 0 bases and J 2 bases, leaving 15 bases between the germline ends. The CDR3 DNA reads TGTGCCATCAGTGAGTCTGATGGGGGCTGGGACACAGATACGCAGTATTTT. It specifies CAISESDGGWDTDTQYF.

This clonotype has more than one count but fewer than ten. The J gene is TRBJ2-7, the V gene TRBV4-3; 13 bases are shared with TRBD2. The CDR3 is 16 amino acids. CDR1 and CDR2 from the germline V gene are LGHNA and YSLEER. V lost 1 base, J lost 4 bases, and 4 bases stayed unmatched. CDR3 in DNA: TGCGCCAGCAGCCAAGGGACTAGCGGGAGACTGTACGAGCAGTACTTC. Protein sequence: CASSQGTSGRLYEQYF.

This chain links TRBV6-6 with TRBJ2-4; D gene unclear. CDR3 length: 15 amino acids. V dropped 7 bases and J dropped 1 base, with 14 bases sitting between them. The germline V gene has CDR1 MNHNY and CDR2 SVGAGI (reference sequence). CDR3 loop: CASTETTNAKNIQYF. The CDR3 DNA reads TGTGCCAGCACCGAAACTACTAACGCCAAAAACATTCAGTACTTC.

The V gene is TRBV18, the J gene TRBJ2-7; 9 bases fit TRBD1. Trimming at V came to 4 bases and at J to 3 bases, leaving 4 bases not matched to a gene. The CDR3 runs 14 residues. Germline V gene sequence: CDR1 KGHSH, CDR2 LQKENI. The chain's CDR3 is CASSLRQGGYEQYF. The CDR3 coding sequence is TGTGCCAGCTCACTTCGACAGGGGGGCTACGAGCAGTACTTC.

The chain is built from TRBV5-1 and TRBJ2-1; maybe TRBD1 (6 bases). The CDR3 covers 15 residues. V lost 2 bases, J lost 0 bases, and 9 bases lay in between. In germline, CDR1 is SGHRS, CDR2 YFSETQ. CDR3 nucleotides: TGCGCCAGCAGCTTACAGGGATACTCCTACAATGAGCAGTTCTTC. This translates into CASSLQGYSYNEQFF.

The chain couples TRBV10-3 to TRBJ2-3; D may correspond to TRBD1 or TRBD2 (5 bases each). CDR1 is ENHRY and CDR2 is SYGVKD in the germline V gene. Between the trimmed V and J ends, which lost 7 bases and 5 bases, there was a span of 19 bases. The CDR3 runs to 15 residues. The CDR3 DNA is TGTGCCATCAATCCGGGACCCCCGGTTAGAGATACGCAGTATTTT. Amino acids: CAINPGPPVRDTQYF.

This chain connects TRBV25-1 to TRBJ2-7; no reliable D call. CDR3 length: 11 amino acids. Trimming shortened V by 4 bases and J by 3 bases, and 4 bases separated the two germline ends. Germline CDR1 and CDR2: MGHDK and SYGVNS. The CDR3 loop is CASSGYYEQYF. DNA for the CDR3: TGTGCCAGCAGTGGTTACTACGAGCAGTACTTC.

The chain links TRBV6-5 to TRBJ2-3; D is uncertain. The CDR3 covers 15 residues. Looked up from germline, CDR1 is MNHEY and CDR2 is SVGAGI. Trimming shortened V by 7 bases and J by 0 bases, and 14 bases separated the two germline ends. CDR3 DNA sequence: TGTGCCAGCACCTCTGTTTCGCGTAGCACAGATACGCAGTATTTT. Its translation is CASTSVSRSTDTQYF.

The chain combines TRBV24-1 with TRBJ2-5; TRBD1 aligns across 9 bases. The CDR3 length is 15 residues. The junction had 4 bases not matched to a gene; V was cut back by 3 bases and J by 3 bases. The germline CDR1 and CDR2 sequences are KGHDR and SFDVKD. The CDR3 loop reads CATSDPTGGKETQYF. In nucleotides, the CDR3 is TGTGCCACCAGTGATCCTACAGGGGGCAAAGAGACCCAGTACTTC.

The chain is built from TRBV7-9 and TRBJ2-7; D is tentatively TRBD1 or TRBD2 (7 bases each). Trimming cost V 1 base and J 6 bases, with 16 bases left between them. CDR1 is SEHNR and CDR2 is FQNEAQ in the germline V gene (reference sequence). The CDR3 loop spans 15 amino acids. CDR3 nucleotide sequence: TGTGCCAGCAGCTTAGGACAGGGAGGGACCGGCGAGCAGTACTTC. It specifies CASSLGQGGTGEQYF.